A selection of T cell receptor beta chains follows, all from one sample in a study of radiation and T cells in renal cell carcinoma. Profiled with immunoSEQ multiplex PCR; TCRdb holds only in-frame clones, not every one. The sample carries 120,000 or so clones, 85% to 90% recorded once. Sequencing used blood, obtained from a patient whose treatment included radiotherapy and nephrectomy. The origin of the receptors is a woman between 65 and 79 years old with renal cell carcinoma. Both conserved end residues are part of each CDR3. Fields, in order: D gene, J gene, clone size, V gene, CDR3 DNA, CDR3 protein. The D gene is left open where the match is weak. Some rows mark clone size as missing; the rest say once, few, many or name a class of expanded clone.

D: TRBD1
J: TRBJ1-1
size: -
V: TRBV19
DNA: TGTGCCAGTTACTCCGCCCTCAGGGGGCAAACTGAAGCTTTCTTT
CDR3: CASYSALRGQTEAFF

D: TRBD2
J: TRBJ2-7
size: -
V: TRBV5-6
DNA: TGTGCCAGCACGAGCGGGGGTAGCTCCTACGAGCAGTACTTC
CDR3: CASTSGGSSYEQYF

D: TRBD2
J: TRBJ2-7
size: -
V: TRBV6-5
DNA: TGTGCCAGCAGTCTCTCGGGGGGGGGAACCTACGAGCAGTACTTC
CDR3: CASSLSGGGTYEQYF

D: -
J: TRBJ1-4
size: once
V: TRBV5-4
DNA: TGTGCCAGCAGCCAAGCCTTAAATGAAAAACTGTTTTTT
CDR3: CASSQALNEKLFF

D: -
J: TRBJ1-1
size: few
V: TRBV19
DNA: TGTGCCAGTAGCCCCTTGGGACTGGTGACTGAAGCTTTCTTT
CDR3: CASSPLGLVTEAFF

D: TRBD1
J: TRBJ2-7
size: -
V: TRBV4-1
DNA: TGCGCCAGCAGCTCAGGGGTGGACAGGGGCTCCGAGCAGTACTTC
CDR3: CASSSGVDRGSEQYF

D: -
J: TRBJ1-5
size: -
V: TRBV19
DNA: TGTGCCAGTACCGGGGGCGGCCTCTATCAGCCCCAGCATTTT
CDR3: CASTGGGLYQPQHF

D: -
J: TRBJ2-2
size: -
V: TRBV2
DNA: TGTGCCAGCGGGGAGACTAACACCGGGGAGCTGTTTTTT
CDR3: CASGETNTGELFF

D: TRBD1
J: TRBJ1-2
size: -
V: TRBV10-3
DNA: TGTGCCATCAGTGAGTCGGGAAGGGACAGAAGCTATGGCTACACCTTC
CDR3: CAISESGRDRSYGYTF

D: TRBD2
J: TRBJ2-1
size: -
V: TRBV19
DNA: TGTGCCAGTAGCGCCAGTTGGGCTAGCGGGGGGCTGTACAATGAGCAGTTCTTC
CDR3: CASSASWASGGLYNEQFF

D: -
J: TRBJ2-2
size: once
V: TRBV19
DNA: TGTGCCAGTAGTACCTCTAGAGGGGGAACCACCGGGGAGCTGTTTTTT
CDR3: CASSTSRGGTTGELFF

D: -
J: TRBJ2-1
size: once
V: TRBV9
DNA: TGTGCCAGCAGCTCCTCAGACCGGGCAGACAATGAGCAGTTCTTC
CDR3: CASSSSDRADNEQFF

D: -
J: TRBJ1-1
size: -
V: TRBV6-5
DNA: TGTGCCAGCAAAAAGGAGGGTTGGACTGAAGCTTTCTTT
CDR3: CASKKEGWTEAFF

D: -
J: TRBJ2-7
size: -
V: TRBV27
DNA: TGTGCCAGCAGGATTTTGAACAGTGGTCCCGTTGCGTACGAGCAGTACTTC
CDR3: CASRILNSGPVAYEQYF

D: -
J: TRBJ1-1
size: -
V: TRBV5-1
DNA: TGCGCCAGCAGCTTGGAAGTAGTATCGGGCACTGAAGCTTTCTTT
CDR3: CASSLEVVSGTEAFF

D: -
J: TRBJ1-1
size: -
V: TRBV6-1
DNA: TGTGCCAGCAGCGAAAGTACTCAGGGGACGCTGAACACTGAAGCTTTCTTT
CDR3: CASSESTQGTLNTEAFF

D: -
J: TRBJ2-5
size: -
V: TRBV2
DNA: TGTGCCAGCAGTGCCTTCGGCGGAGGAAAAGAGACCCAGTACTTC
CDR3: CASSAFGGGKETQYF

D: -
J: TRBJ1-1
size: -
V: TRBV10-3
DNA: TGTGCCATCAGTGAGGAGGGGGCTGAAGCTTTCTTT
CDR3: CAISEEGAEAFF

D: -
J: TRBJ1-2
size: -
V: TRBV5-8
DNA: TGTGCCAGCAGCCCGGGGGGCTTGTATGGCTACACCTTC
CDR3: CASSPGGLYGYTF

D: -
J: TRBJ1-1
size: -
V: TRBV28
DNA: TGTGCCAGCAGTTTACGGATATCTCAGGGCGCTGAAGCTTTCTTT
CDR3: CASSLRISQGAEAFF

D: -
J: TRBJ2-7
size: once
V: TRBV5-6
DNA: TGTGCCAGCAGTGTGGGGGCCTACGAGCAGTACTTC
CDR3: CASSVGAYEQYF

D: TRBD1
J: TRBJ2-7
size: -
V: TRBV14
DNA: TGTGCCAGCAGCCAGGGGACAGGGCGCGAGCAGTACTTC
CDR3: CASSQGTGREQYF

D: TRBD1
J: TRBJ2-4
size: once
V: TRBV7-2
DNA: TGTGCCAGCAGCTTAGACTGGACAGGGGGACCGGATAAAAACATTCAGTACTTC
CDR3: CASSLDWTGGPDKNIQYF

D: TRBD1
J: TRBJ2-7
size: -
V: TRBV30
DNA: TGTGCCTGGAGGACCTGGACAGGGGGCATCGAGCAGTACTTC
CDR3: CAWRTWTGGIEQYF

D: TRBD1
J: TRBJ1-1
size: -
V: TRBV5-8
DNA: TGTGCCAGCAGCCTGTGGCAGGGGGGTGAAGCTTTCTTT
CDR3: CASSLWQGGEAFF